The clone carrying this T cell receptor beta chain was recorded many times. Its target is unknown. Listed TCR primers, together with previously described methods, were used for the bulk TCR libraries. MiXCR, run by TCRdb on the PCR reads, gives a single entry per CDR3 protein. The repertoire holds around 70,000 distinct CDR3 sequences, with roughly 20% as singletons. The data are from a study of molecular identifiers for immune sequencing clone quantification. The CDR3 covers 15 residues. The germline CDR1 and CDR2 sequences are DFQATT and SNEGSKA (reference sequence). Unmatched junction bases numbered 7, after V lost 3 bases and J lost 1 base. Notes on the study in general: Because of identical TCR molecules sharing a barcode, sizes of highly expanded clones could be underestimated.

With RNA at 10%, 30% or 50%, naive CD8 libraries came from approximately 20,000 to 980,000 sorted cells. CD8+CD4-CCR7+CD45RA+ cells were sorted as naive CD8 T cells. The TCR was taken from a human donor in good health. Some libraries in this study had Jurkat cell RNA spiked in. This chain uses TRBV20-1 with TRBJ2-7; 9 bases are shared with TRBD2. The sample taken for sequencing was naive CD8+ T cells from blood, with Jurkat cell RNA spiked in. Subset specified: FACS-sorted CD8+CD4-CCR7+CD45RA+ naive T cells. The CDR3 here is CSASDLAGPSYEQYF. In DNA form, the CDR3 reads TGCAGTGCTAGTGACCTAGCGGGGCCATCCTACGAGCAGTACTTC.